Below are 11 T cell receptor beta chains sequenced from a single sample in a study of identical twins. TCRdb fed the 5' RACE reads into MiXCR, producing one record per CDR3 protein. The data contain approximately 700,000 distinct CDR3 sequences, 6.1% of them seen just once; the ten biggest clones take up 1.5% to 2%. What was sequenced was naive T cells sorted from blood. Every receptor here comes from a young man in good health.

This clonotype was found many times. The V call is TRBV7-6, the J call TRBJ2-1; D may be TRBD1 or TRBD2 (5 bases each). The CDR3 has 14 residues. Trimming removed 0 bases at V and 6 bases at J, with 9 bases between. Germline-derived CDR1 and CDR2 are SGHVS and FNYEAQ. In DNA form, the CDR3 reads TGTGCCAGCAGCTTAGCGGGACCTACCAATGAGCAGTTCTTC. It codes for CASSLAGPTNEQFF. The whole variable domain, filled in from reference TRBV7-6 and TRBJ2-1, reads GAGVSQSPRYKVTKRGQDVALRCDPISGHVSLYWYRQALGQGPEFLTYFNYEAQQDKSGLPNDRFSAERPEGSISTLTIQRTEQRDSAMYRCASSLAGPTNEQFFGPGTRLTVL.

This clonotype has a count of ten or more. This CDR3 reads CATSDLGGQGRNEQFF. CDR3 sequence (DNA): TGTGCCACCAGTGATTTGGGAGGACAGGGCCGCAATGAGCAGTTCTTC. The gene calls are TRBV24-1 and TRBJ2-1; 8 bases align to TRBD1. After removal of 0 bases from V and 6 bases from J, the junction contained 6 bases not matched to a gene. The germline CDR1 and CDR2 sequences are KGHDR and SFDVKD. The CDR3 length is 16 residues.

This clonotype was detected ten times or more. The chain uses TRBV7-2 and TRBJ1-1; D is possibly TRBD1 (5 bases). This CDR3 spans 15 amino acids. Trimming cost V 5 bases and J 0 bases, with 13 bases left between them. Germline V gene lookup returns CDR1 SGHTA and CDR2 FQGNSA. CDR3 in amino acids: CASSRGPRVNTEAFF. The CDR3 bases are TGTGCCAGCAGCCGAGGGCCCAGGGTGAACACTGAAGCTTTCTTT.

This clonotype was recorded many times. The chain couples TRBV29-1 to TRBJ2-1; no reliable D call. Germline V gene lookup returns CDR1 SQVTM and CDR2 ANQGSEA. V lost 6 bases and J 0 bases, leaving 15 bases between the germline ends. The CDR3 is 15 residues long. CDR3 DNA sequence: TGCAGCGTGAGTGGTGACTTAAGCTCCTACAATGAGCAGTTCTTC. It codes for CSVSGDLSSYNEQFF.

This clonotype came up a few times. The CDR3: CASSLQGGGTINGQHF. CDR3 sequence (DNA): TGTGCCAGCAGTTTACAGGGGGGCGGAACAATCAATGGCCAGCATTTT. This chain uses TRBV12-3 or TRBV12-4 with TRBJ1-5; TRBD1 aligns across 7 bases. The CDR3 consists of 16 residues. The junction had 16 bases not matched to a gene; V was cut back by 2 bases and J by 12 bases.

The chain links TRBV7-9 to TRBJ1-4; the match to TRBD1 covers 8 bases. The CDR3 spans 15 residues. Germline CDR1 is SEHNR and CDR2 is FQNEAQ (reference sequence). With 2 bases clipped from V and 7 bases from J, the junction kept 6 bases outside the gene matches. CDR3 residues: CASSLLADRVEKLFF. The DNA for the CDR3 is TGTGCCAGCAGCTTACTGGCGGACAGGGTTGAAAAACTGTTTTTT. Using reference TRBV7-9 and TRBJ1-4 for the parts outside the CDR3, the full variable domain is DTGVSQNPRHKITKRGQNVTFRCDPISEHNRLYWYRQTLGQGPEFLTYFQNEAQLEKSRLLSDRFSAERPKGSFSTLEIQRTEQGDSAMYLCASSLLADRVEKLFFGSGTQLSVL.

Ten or more counts support this clonotype. V and J are TRBV5-1 and TRBJ2-3, with D perhaps matching TRBD1 or TRBD2 (5 bases each). The ends were cut back, 4 bases at V and 1 base at J, with 22 bases in the middle. The germline CDR1 and CDR2 sequences are SGHRS and YFSETQ. The CDR3 runs to 18 residues. In DNA, the CDR3 is TGCGCCAGCAGCCCGGGGTTGGGACCCGGAACGGGCACAGATACGCAGTATTTT. This encodes CASSPGLGPGTGTDTQYF. Looking up the rest from reference TRBV5-1 and TRBJ2-3 gives the full variable domain: KAGVTQTPRYLIKTRGQQVTLSCSPISGHRSVSWYQQTPGQGLQFLFEYFSETQRNKGNFPGRFSGRQFSNSRSEMNVSTLELGDSALYLCASSPGLGPGTGTDTQYFGPGTRLTVL.

The chain uses TRBV30 and TRBJ2-1, with 7 positions matching TRBD2. The CDR3 loop spans 14 amino acids. In germline, CDR1 is GTSNPN, CDR2 SVGIG (reference sequence). V dropped 5 bases and J dropped 8; count of bases not matched to a gene: 12. CDR3 in amino acids: CAWEKGLEGDEQFF. CDR3 nucleotides: TGTGCCTGGGAGAAAGGACTAGAGGGAGATGAGCAGTTCTTC. Based on the CDR3 plus reference TRBV30 and TRBJ2-1, the full variable domain is SQTIHQWPATLVQPVGSPLSLECTVEGTSNPNLYWYRQAAGRGLQLLFYSVGIGQISSEVPQNLSASRPQDRQFILSSKKLLLSDSGFYLCAWEKGLEGDEQFFGPGTRLTVL.

The CDR3 loop is CASSRRVTSGSRAGNPDTDTQYF. CDR3 in DNA: TGTGCCAGCAGCCGACGGGTAACTAGCGGGAGTCGGGCAGGAAATCCCGACACAGATACGCAGTATTTT. This sequence joins TRBV4-2 and TRBJ2-3; 11 bases are a match to TRBD2. CDR1 and CDR2 from the germline V gene are LGHNA and YNFKEQ. With 4 bases clipped from V and 2 bases from J, the junction kept 26 bases outside the gene matches. This CDR3 is built from 23 residues.

The chain employs TRBV14 and TRBJ1-1, with D hard to call. Trimming cost V 4 bases and J 4 bases, with 13 bases left between them. CDR3 length equals 14 residues. Per the germline V gene, CDR1 is SGHDN and CDR2 is FVKESK. CDR3 coding DNA: TGTGCCAGCAGCCGATACGGGGTGGGCACTGAAGCTTTCTTT. This codes for CASSRYGVGTEAFF. The full variable domain, completed using reference TRBV14 and TRBJ1-1, is EAGVTQFPSHSVIEKGQTVTLRCDPISGHDNLYWYRRVMGKEIKFLLHFVKESKQDESGMPNNRFLAERTGGTYSTLKVQPAELEDSGVYFCASSRYGVGTEAFFGQGTRLTVV.

This chain links TRBV20-1 with TRBJ2-1; weak D call: TRBD2 (7 bases). The CDR3 totals 12 residues. In germline, CDR1 is DFQATT, CDR2 SNEGSKA (reference sequence). V was cut by 8 bases and J by 7 bases, with 15 bases left in between. The CDR3 DNA is TGCAGTCCGGGGGGCGGAGGGAATGAGCAGTTCTTC. As protein: CSPGGGGNEQFF.